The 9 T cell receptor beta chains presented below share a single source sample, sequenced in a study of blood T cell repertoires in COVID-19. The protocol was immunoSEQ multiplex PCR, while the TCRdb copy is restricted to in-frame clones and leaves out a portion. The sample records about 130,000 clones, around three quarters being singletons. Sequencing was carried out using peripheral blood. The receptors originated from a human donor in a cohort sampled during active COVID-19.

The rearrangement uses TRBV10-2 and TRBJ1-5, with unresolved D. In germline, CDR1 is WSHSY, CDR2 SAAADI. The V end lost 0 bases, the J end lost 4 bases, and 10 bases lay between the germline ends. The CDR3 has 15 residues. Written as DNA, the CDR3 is TGCGCCAGCAGTGAGTCGGCGGTTGGAAATCAGCCCCAGCATTTT. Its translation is CASSESAVGNQPQHF.

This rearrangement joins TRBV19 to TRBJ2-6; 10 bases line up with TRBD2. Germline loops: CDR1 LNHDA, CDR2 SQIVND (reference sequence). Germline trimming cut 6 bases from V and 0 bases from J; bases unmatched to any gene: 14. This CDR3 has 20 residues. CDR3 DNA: TGTGCCAGTAGAAGGGGATTTTGGACTAGCGGTGACTCTGGGGCCAACGTCCTGACTTTC. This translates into CASRRGFWTSGDSGANVLTF.

CDR3 residues: CAWRKVVQKNYGYTF. CDR3 nucleotides: TGTGCCTGGAGAAAAGTAGTACAGAAGAACTATGGCTACACCTTC. This sequence joins TRBV30 and TRBJ1-2; D not certain. The CDR3 is 15 residues long. The ends were cut back, 3 bases at V and 2 bases at J, with 16 bases in the middle. Germline V lookup: CDR1 GTSNPN, CDR2 SVGIG (reference sequence). Looking up the rest from reference TRBV30 and TRBJ1-2 gives the full variable domain: SQTIHQWPATLVQPVGSPLSLECTVEGTSNPNLYWYRQAAGRGLQLLFYSVGIGQISSEVPQNLSASRPQDRQFILSSKKLLLSDSGFYLCAWRKVVQKNYGYTFGSGTRLTVV.

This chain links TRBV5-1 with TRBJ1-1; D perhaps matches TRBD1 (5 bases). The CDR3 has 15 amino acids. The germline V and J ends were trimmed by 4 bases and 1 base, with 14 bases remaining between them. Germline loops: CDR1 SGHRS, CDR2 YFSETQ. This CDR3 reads CASSPQDNGNTEAFF. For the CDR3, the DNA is TGCGCCAGCAGCCCCCAGGACAATGGGAACACTGAAGCTTTCTTT.

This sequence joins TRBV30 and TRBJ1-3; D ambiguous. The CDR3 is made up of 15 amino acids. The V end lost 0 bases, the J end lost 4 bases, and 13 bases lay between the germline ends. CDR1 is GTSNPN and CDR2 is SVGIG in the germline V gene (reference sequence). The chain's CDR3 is CAWSVALGGGNTIYF. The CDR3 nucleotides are TGTGCCTGGAGTGTAGCGCTCGGCGGGGGAAACACCATATATTTT.

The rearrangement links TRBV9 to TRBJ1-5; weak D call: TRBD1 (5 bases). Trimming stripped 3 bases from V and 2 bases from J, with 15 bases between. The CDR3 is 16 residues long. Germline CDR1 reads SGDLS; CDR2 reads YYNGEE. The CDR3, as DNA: TGTGCCAGCAGCGGGGGTGGCGGGGCTGGCAATCAGCCCCAGCATTTT. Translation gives CASSGGGGAGNQPQHF.

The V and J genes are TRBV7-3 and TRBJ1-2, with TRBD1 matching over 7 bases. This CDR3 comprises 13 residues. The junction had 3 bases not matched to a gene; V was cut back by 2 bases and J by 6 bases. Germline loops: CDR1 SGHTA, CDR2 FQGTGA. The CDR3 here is CASSLDRVNGYTF. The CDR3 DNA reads TGTGCCAGCAGCTTAGACAGGGTGAATGGCTACACCTTC.

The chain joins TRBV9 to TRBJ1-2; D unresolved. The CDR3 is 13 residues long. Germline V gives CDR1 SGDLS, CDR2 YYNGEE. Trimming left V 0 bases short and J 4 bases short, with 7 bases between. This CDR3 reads CASSVETGYGYTF. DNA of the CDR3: TGTGCCAGCAGCGTAGAGACGGGCTATGGCTACACCTTC.

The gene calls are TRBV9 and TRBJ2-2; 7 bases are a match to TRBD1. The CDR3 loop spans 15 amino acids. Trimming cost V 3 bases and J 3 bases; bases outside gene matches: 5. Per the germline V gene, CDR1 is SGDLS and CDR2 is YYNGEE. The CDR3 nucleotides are TGTGCCAGCAGCGGACACAGGGGCGACACCGGGGAGCTGTTTTTT. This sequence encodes CASSGHRGDTGELFF.